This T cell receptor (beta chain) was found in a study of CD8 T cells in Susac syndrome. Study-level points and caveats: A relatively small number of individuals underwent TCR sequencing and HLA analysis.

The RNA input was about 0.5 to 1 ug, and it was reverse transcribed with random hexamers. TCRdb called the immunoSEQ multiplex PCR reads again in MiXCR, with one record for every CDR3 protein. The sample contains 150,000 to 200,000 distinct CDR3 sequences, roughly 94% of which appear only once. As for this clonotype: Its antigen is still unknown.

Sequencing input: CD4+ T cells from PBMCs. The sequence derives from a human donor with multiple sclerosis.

CDR3 bases: TGTGCCAGCAGCTTTATGACTAGCGGGAGCTCGGGCGGGGAGCTGTTTTTT. It encodes CASSFMTSGSSGGELFF. V gene TRBV7-2 combines with J gene TRBJ2-2, with 12 nucleotides matching TRBD2. V lost 3 bases and J lost 7; bases outside the gene matches: 9. This CDR3 is 17 amino acids long. Germline V CDR1 and CDR2: SGHTA, FQGNSA.